The entry below describes one T cell receptor (beta chain). What it binds is not known. CDR3 length: 11 residues. V gave up 7 bases and J gave up 5 bases, with 8 bases separating them. Germline V gene data show CDR1 as MNHEY and CDR2 as SMNVEV (reference sequence). This sample was included in a study of shared clonotypes between healthy human individuals. General study findings and limits: Generation probabilities of non-shared clonotypes were lower (relative to those shared by all four donors).

Sequencing was performed with immunoSEQ multiplex PCR; in TCRdb, only in-frame clones are kept and a portion is missing. This table has hundreds of thousands of clones, 74% appearing once. Sequencing used memory CD4+ T cells sorted from blood. Subset meaning: CD45RA-negative fraction. The chain has TRBV27 and TRBJ2-5; D is unclear. This clonotype was obtained from a woman younger than 45 in good health. The CDR3 loop is CASNLPETQYF. The CDR3 DNA follows: TGTGCCAGCAACCTTCCGGAGACCCAGTACTTC.